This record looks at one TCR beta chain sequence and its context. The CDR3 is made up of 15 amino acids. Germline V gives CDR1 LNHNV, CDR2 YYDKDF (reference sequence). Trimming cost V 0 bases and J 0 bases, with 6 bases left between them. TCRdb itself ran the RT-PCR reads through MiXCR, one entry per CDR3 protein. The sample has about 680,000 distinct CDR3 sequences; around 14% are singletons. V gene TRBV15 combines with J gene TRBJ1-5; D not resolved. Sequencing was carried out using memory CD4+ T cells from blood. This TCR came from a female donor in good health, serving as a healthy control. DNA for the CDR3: TGTGCCACCAGCAGAGATAGGAATAGCAATCAGCCCCAGCATTTT. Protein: CATSRDRNSNQPQHF. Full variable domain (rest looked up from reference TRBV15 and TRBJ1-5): DAMVIQNPRYQVTQFGKPVTLSCSQTLNHNVMYWYQQKSSQAPKLLFHYYDKDFNNEADTPDNFQSRRPNTSFCFLDIRSPGLGDTAMYLCATSRDRNSNQPQHFGDGTRLSIL.